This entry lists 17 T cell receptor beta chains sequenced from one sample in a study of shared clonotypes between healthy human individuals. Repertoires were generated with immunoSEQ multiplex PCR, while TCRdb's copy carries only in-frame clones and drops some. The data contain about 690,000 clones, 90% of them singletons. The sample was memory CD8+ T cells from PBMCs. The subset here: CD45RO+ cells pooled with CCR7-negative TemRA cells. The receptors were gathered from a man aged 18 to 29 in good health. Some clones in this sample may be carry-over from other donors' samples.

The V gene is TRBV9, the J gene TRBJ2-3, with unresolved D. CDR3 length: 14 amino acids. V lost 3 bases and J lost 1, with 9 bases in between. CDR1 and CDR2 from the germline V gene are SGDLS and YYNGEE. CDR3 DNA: TGTGCCAGCAGCGGGGGTTGGGGCACAGATACGCAGTATTTT. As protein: CASSGGWGTDTQYF.

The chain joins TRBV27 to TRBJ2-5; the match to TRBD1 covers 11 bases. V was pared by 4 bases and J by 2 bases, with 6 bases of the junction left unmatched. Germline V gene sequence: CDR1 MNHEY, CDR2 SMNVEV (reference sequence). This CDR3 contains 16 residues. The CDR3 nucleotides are TGTGCCAGCAGTTCCCGGACAGGGGGCCGGCAAGAGACCCAGTACTTC. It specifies CASSSRTGGRQETQYF.

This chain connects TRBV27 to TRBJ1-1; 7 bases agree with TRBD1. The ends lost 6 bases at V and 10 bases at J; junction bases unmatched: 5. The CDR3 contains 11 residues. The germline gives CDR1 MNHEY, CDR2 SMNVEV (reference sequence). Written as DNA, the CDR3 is TGTGCCAGCAGCCAGACAGGGAGAGCTTTCTTT. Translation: CASSQTGRAFF.

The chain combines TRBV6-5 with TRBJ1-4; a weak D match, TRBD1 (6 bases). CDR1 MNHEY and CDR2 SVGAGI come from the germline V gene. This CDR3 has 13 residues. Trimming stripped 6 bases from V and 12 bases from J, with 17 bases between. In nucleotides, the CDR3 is TGTGCCAGCAGCGGGGGACACCTAGAAGAACTGTTTTTT. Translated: CASSGGHLEELFF.

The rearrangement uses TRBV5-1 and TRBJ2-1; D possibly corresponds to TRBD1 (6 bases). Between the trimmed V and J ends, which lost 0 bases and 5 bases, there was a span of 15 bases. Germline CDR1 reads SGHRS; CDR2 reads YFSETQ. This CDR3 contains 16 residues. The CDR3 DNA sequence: TGCGCCAGCAGCTTGGCCGGGACAAGACTCAACAATGAGCAGTTCTTC. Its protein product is CASSLAGTRLNNEQFF.

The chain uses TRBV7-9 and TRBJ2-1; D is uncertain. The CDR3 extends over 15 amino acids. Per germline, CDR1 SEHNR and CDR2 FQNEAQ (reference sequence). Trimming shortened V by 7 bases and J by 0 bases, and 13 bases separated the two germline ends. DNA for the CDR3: TGTGCCAGCAAGGGATCCCCTATCTCCTACAATGAGCAGTTCTTC. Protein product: CASKGSPISYNEQFF.

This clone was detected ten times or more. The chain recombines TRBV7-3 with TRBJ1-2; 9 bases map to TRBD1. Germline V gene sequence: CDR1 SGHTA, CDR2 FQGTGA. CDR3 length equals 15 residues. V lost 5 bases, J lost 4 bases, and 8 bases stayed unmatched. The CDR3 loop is CASSVSGTGTYGYTF. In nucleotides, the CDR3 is TGTGCCAGCAGCGTATCCGGGACAGGGACCTATGGCTACACCTTC.

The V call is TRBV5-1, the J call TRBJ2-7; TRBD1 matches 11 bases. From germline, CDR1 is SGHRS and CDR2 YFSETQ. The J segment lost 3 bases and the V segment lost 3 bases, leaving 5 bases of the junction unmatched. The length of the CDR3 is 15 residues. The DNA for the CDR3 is TGCGCCAGCAGCTGGCAAGGGACAGGGGGCTACGAGCAGTACTTC. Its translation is CASSWQGTGGYEQYF.

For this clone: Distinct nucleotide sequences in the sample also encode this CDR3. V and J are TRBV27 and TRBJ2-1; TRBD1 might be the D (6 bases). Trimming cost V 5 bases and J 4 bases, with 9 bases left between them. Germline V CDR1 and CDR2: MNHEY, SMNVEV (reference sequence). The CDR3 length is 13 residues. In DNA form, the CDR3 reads TGTGCCAGCAGTCTGGACAGATACAATGAGCAGTTCTTC. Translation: CASSLDRYNEQFF.

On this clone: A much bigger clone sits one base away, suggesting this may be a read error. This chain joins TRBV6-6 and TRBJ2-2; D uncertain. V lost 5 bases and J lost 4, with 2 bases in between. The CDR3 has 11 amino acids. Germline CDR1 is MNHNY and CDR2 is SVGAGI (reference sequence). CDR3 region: CASSPTGELFF. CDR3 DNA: TGTGCCAGCAGTCCCACCGGGGAGCTGTTTTTT.

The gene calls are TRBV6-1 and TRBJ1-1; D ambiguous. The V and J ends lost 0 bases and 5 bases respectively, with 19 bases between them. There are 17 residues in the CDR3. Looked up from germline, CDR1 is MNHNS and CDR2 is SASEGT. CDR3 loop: CASSEARVGYWLTEAFF. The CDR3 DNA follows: TGTGCCAGCAGTGAAGCGCGGGTAGGGTATTGGTTGACTGAAGCTTTCTTT.

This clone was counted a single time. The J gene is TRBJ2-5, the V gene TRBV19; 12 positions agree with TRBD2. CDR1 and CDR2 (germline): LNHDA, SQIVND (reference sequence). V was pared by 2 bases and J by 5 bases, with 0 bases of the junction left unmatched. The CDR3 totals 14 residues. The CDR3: CASSILAGGETQYF. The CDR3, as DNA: TGTGCCAGTAGTATACTAGCGGGAGGGGAGACCCAGTACTTC.

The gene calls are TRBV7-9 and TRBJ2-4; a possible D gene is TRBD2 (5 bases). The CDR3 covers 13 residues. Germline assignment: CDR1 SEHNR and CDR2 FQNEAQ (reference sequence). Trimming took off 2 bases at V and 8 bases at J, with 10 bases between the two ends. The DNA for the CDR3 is TGTGCCAGCAGCTTACCTGGGCGGGACATTCAGTACTTC. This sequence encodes CASSLPGRDIQYF.

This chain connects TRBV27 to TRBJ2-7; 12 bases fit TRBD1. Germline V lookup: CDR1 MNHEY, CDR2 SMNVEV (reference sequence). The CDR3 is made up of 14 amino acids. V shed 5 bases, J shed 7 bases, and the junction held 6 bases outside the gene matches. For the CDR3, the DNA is TGTGCCAGCAGTGCCGGGACAGGGGGCCCGGAGCAGTACTTC. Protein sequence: CASSAGTGGPEQYF.

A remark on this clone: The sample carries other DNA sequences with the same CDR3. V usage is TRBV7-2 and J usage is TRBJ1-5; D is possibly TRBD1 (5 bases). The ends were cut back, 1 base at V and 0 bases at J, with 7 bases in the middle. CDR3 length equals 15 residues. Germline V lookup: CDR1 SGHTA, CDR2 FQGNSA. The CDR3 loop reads CASSLGGYSNQPQHF. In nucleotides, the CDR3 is TGTGCCAGCAGCTTAGGGGGGTATAGCAATCAGCCCCAGCATTTT.

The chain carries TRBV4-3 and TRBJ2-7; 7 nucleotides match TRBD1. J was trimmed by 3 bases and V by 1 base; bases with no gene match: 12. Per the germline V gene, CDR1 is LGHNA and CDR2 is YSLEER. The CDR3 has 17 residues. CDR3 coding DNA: TGCGCCAGCAGCCAAGGGTTCGACGTCCCAGGGGGCTACGAGCAGTACTTC. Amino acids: CASSQGFDVPGGYEQYF.

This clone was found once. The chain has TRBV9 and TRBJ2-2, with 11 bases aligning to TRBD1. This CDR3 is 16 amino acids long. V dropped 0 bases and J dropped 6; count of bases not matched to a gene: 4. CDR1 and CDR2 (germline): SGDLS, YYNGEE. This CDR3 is CASSVEGQGGSGELFF. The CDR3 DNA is TGTGCCAGCAGCGTAGAGGGACAGGGGGGATCCGGGGAGCTGTTTTTT.